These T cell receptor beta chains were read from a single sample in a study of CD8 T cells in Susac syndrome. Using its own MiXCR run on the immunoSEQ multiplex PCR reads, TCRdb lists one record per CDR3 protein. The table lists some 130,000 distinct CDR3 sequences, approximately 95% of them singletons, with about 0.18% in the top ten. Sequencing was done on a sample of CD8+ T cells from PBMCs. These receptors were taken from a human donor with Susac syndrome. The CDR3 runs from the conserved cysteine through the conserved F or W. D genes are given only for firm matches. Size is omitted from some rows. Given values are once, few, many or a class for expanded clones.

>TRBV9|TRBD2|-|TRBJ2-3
TGTGCCAGCAGCGGGCGGGAGAGTATGGATACGCAGTATTTT
CASSGRESMDTQYF
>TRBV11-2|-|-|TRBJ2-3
TGTGCCAGCAGCCCGCTCGGGGGCCGCAGCACAGATACGCAGTATTTT
CASSPLGGRSTDTQYF
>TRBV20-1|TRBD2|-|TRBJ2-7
TGCAGTGCTAGACACGGACTAGCGAGTACCTACGAGCAGTACTTC
CSARHGLASTYEQYF
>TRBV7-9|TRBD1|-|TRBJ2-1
TGTGCCAGCAGCTATACAGGGGTAGTCTATGAGCAGTTCTTC
CASSYTGVVYEQFF
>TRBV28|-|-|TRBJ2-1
TGTGCCAGCAGCTACGGGAGAAATGAGCAGTTCTTC
CASSYGRNEQFF
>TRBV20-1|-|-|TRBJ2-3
TGCAGTGCTAGAGATCTGGCGGAGAGCACAGATACGCAGTATTTT
CSARDLAESTDTQYF
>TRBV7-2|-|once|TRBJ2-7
TGTGCCAGCAGCTTTTGGACAGCCTACGAGCAGTACTTC
CASSFWTAYEQYF
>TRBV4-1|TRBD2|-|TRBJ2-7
TGCGCCACCACGGGGGGGTCCACCTACGAGCAGTACTTC
CATTGGSTYEQYF
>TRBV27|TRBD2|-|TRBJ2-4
TGTGCCAGCAGTTTAGTTAGCGGGAACCGGGGAAACATTCAGTACTTC
CASSLVSGNRGNIQYF
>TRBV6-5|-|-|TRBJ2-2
TGTGCCAGCAGTTACTCAACTCTAGACACCGGGGAGCTGTTTTTT
CASSYSTLDTGELFF
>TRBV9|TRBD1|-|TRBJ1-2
TGTGCCAGCAGCCCCGGGGGACAGGGTTCTGGCTACACCTTC
CASSPGGQGSGYTF
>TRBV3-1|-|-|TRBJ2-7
TGTGCCAGCAGCCAAACCGGGACCGGAGCCTCCTACGAGCAGTACTTC
CASSQTGTGASYEQYF
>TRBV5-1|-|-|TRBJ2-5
TGCGCCAGCAGCTTGGAACCTACAGGGTTGCAGACCCAGTACTTC
CASSLEPTGLQTQYF
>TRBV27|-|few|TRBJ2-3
TGTGCCAGCAGTCTTCCAACAGATACGCAGTATTTT
CASSLPTDTQYF
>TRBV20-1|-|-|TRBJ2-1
TGCAGTGCTCGCTCGGTGGGTGAGCAGTTCTTC
CSARSVGEQFF
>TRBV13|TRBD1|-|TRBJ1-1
TGTGCCAGCAGCTTAAAGGGGGCCGCTAGGGAAGCTTTCTTT
CASSLKGAAREAFF
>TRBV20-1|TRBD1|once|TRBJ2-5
TGCAGTGCTGCCGGGACAGGGGTTTGGGGCGTAGAGACCCAGTACTTC
CSAAGTGVWGVETQYF
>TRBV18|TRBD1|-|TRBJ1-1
TGTGCCAGCTCCCTACGGACAGGGAGGGCCGCTTTCATGAACACTGAAGCTTTCTTT
CASSLRTGRAAFMNTEAFF
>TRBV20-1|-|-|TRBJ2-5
TGCAGTGCTAGAGATAAACTGGAAGAGACCCAGTACTTC
CSARDKLEETQYF
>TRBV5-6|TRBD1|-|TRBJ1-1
TGTGCCAGCAGGTCCGGGACAGGGAGGACTGAAGCTTTCTTT
CASRSGTGRTEAFF
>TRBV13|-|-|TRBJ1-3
TGTGCCAGCAGCACCTTTCTACAGGGCGCGGCGATTGGAAACACCATATATTTT
CASSTFLQGAAIGNTIYF
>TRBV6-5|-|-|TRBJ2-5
TGTGCCAGCAGTTACTCGGCGTACCAAGAGACCCAGTACTTC
CASSYSAYQETQYF
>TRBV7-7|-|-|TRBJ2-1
TGTGCTAGCAGCCGTAATGGGGGAGACTACAATGAGCAGTTCTTC
CASSRNGGDYNEQFF
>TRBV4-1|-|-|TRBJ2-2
TGCGCCAGCAGCCATACCCCGGACCTATACACCGGGGAGCTGTTTTTT
CASSHTPDLYTGELFF
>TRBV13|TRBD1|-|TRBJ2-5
TGTGCCAGCAGCTCGGACAGGCTCCAAGAGACCCAGTACTTC
CASSSDRLQETQYF
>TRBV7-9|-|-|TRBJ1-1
TGTGCCAGCAGTCTAGAGGAGGTATTGGTTGAAGCTTTCTTT
CASSLEEVLVEAFF
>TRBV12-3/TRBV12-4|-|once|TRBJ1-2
TGTGCCAGCAGTCATGGATCCAACTATGGCTACACCTTC
CASSHGSNYGYTF
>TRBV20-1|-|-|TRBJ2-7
TGCAGTGCTAGAGATAGGGACCTCCCTTACTACGAGCAGTACTTC
CSARDRDLPYYEQYF
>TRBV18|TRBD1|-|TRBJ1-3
TGTGCCAGCTCACCTGACAGGGGCTCTGGAAACACCATATATTTT
CASSPDRGSGNTIYF
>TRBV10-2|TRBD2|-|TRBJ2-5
TGCGCCAGCAGATTCCCCGGGAGGCAAGAGACCCAGTACTTC
CASRFPGRQETQYF
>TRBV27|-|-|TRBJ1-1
TGTGCCAGCAGTTATGGCCCGACTTACGTTGAAGCTTTCTTT
CASSYGPTYVEAFF
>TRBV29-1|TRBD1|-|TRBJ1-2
TGCAGCGTTGAGTCCACAGGGGGCGTTGCTGGCTACACCTTC
CSVESTGGVAGYTF
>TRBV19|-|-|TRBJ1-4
TGTGCCAGTAGTCCAACGGACGCCGCCGAGGCCGAAAAACTGTTTTTT
CASSPTDAAEAEKLFF
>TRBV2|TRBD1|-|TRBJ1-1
TGTGCCAGCAGCGTCAGGTTCGGGACAGGGGGACCTTTGAACACTGAAGCTTTCTTT
CASSVRFGTGGPLNTEAFF
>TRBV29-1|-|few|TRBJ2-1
TGCAGCGTTCGCGGTGACTACAATGAGCAGTTCTTC
CSVRGDYNEQFF
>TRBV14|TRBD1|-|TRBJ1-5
TGTGCCGGGGGACAGAAAGTTAATCAGCCCCAGCATTTT
CAGGQKVNQPQHF
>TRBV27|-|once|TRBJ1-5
TGTGCCAGCAGTCGGGGAGGGGACAATCAGCCCCAGCATTTT
CASSRGGDNQPQHF